This TCR beta chain was sequenced for a study of blood T cell repertoires in COVID-19. Study-wide background: Researchers got acute and convalescent COVID-19 samples from the United States, Italy and Spain. PBMCs, B-cell-depleted T cells, or T cells were the source of the cDNA or gDNA that made up the material.

Original handling: It was from reference gene primer amplification that nucleated cell counts were estimated. Sequenced by immunoSEQ multiplex PCR; TCRdb stores in-frame clones only, minus some. V, J and clone size derive from that table, while D and trimming were established from the DNA sequence. The profile shows 300,000 or so clones, roughly 90% of them singletons. V was pared by 4 bases and J by 7 bases, with 19 bases between. The CDR3 spans 14 residues. Germline lookup yields CDR1 GTSNPN and CDR2 SVGIG (reference sequence). Enrolment of Seattle patients took place during active infection, and they were followed longitudinally.

The source material was peripheral blood. This sequence originates from a woman between 25 and 40 years old with COVID-19, enrolled during active disease. This chain connects TRBV30 to TRBJ1-2, with TRBD1 as a possible D gene (5 bases). The CDR3 loop reads CAWNQSPGRGGYTF. The CDR3 DNA sequence: TGTGCCTGGAACCAGTCGCCAGGGCGCGGTGGCTACACCTTC. The full variable domain, with the rest looked up from reference TRBV30 and TRBJ1-2, is SQTIHQWPATLVQPVGSPLSLECTVEGTSNPNLYWYRQAAGRGLQLLFYSVGIGQISSEVPQNLSASRPQDRQFILSSKKLLLSDSGFYLCAWNQSPGRGGYTFGSGTRLTVV.